What follows describes a single TCR beta chain. Its antigen is unidentified. These data belong to a study of T-cell memory formation after mild COVID-19. Study results and limitations: From day 15 to 85, contracting clones were balanced between CD4 and CD8, whereas later expanders leaned toward CD4+. What remained unconfirmed was the SARS-CoV-2 specificity of second-wave clones peaking on day 37.

The CDR3 loop spans 13 amino acids. V lost 2 bases and J lost 0, with 5 bases in between. Germline V gene lookup returns CDR1 PRHDT and CDR2 FYEKMQ (reference sequence). A 5'RACE reaction primed in the constant segment made cDNA libraries of TCR alpha and TCR beta, and these carried sample barcodes and UMIs. TCRdb called the 5' RACE reads again in MiXCR, with one record for every CDR3 protein. The sample has roughly 68,000 distinct CDR3 sequences, 16% seen once. The sequence was collected from an adult woman who had mild COVID-19 (a few samples of this study predate the infection). Cell type and time point are not known. The sample consisted of PBMCs or a T cell subset sorted from them (not recorded which). V is TRBV13 and J is TRBJ2-7; D unclear. The CDR3 spells CASSLTSSYEQYF. DNA for the CDR3: TGTGCCAGCAGCTTAACGAGCTCCTACGAGCAGTACTTC.